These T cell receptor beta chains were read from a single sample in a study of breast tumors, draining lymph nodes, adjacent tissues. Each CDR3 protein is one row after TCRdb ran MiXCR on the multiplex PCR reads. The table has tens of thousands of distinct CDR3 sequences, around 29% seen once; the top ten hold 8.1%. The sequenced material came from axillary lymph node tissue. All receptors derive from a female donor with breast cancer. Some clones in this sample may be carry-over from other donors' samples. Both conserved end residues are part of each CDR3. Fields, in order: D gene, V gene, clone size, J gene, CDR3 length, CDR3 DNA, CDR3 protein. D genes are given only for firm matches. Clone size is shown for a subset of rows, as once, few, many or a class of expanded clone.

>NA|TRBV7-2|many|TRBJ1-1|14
TGTGCCAGCAGCCGACACGGCGGGAACCCTGAAGCTTTCTTT
CASSRHGGNPEAFF
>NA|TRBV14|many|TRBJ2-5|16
TGTGCCAGCAGCCAAGTAGGTGCCACATATCAAGAGACCCAGTACTTC
CASSQVGATYQETQYF
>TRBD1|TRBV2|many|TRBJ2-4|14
TGTGCCAGCAGATCTACCGGGACAGAAAACATTCAGTACTTC
CASRSTGTENIQYF
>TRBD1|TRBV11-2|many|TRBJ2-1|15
TGTGCCAGCAGCTTAACCCACAGGGGGTGGAATGAGCAGTTCTTC
CASSLTHRGWNEQFF
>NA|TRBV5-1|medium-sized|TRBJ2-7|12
TGCGCCAGCAGCTTGGGTAAGAGCGAGCAGTACTTC
CASSLGKSEQYF
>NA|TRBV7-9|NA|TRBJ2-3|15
TGTGCCAGCAGCTTATCCGAAGGGAGTGGAGATACGCAGTATTTT
CASSLSEGSGDTQYF
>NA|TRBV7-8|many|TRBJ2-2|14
TGTGCCAGCAGCTTAACGGAAAACACCGGGGAGCTGTTTTTT
CASSLTENTGELFF
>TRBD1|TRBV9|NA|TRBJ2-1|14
TGTGCCAGCAGCGTTATGGGACAGTACAATGAGCAGTTCTTC
CASSVMGQYNEQFF
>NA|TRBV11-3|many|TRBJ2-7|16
TGTGCCAGCAGCCCAGAATGGACAGGAGGGTCCTACGAGCAGTACTTC
CASSPEWTGGSYEQYF
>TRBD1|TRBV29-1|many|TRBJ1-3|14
TGCAGCGGAAAAGGGGGCGCAGCTGGAAACACCATATATTTT
CSGKGGAAGNTIYF
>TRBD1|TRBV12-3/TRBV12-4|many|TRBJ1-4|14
TGTGCCAGCGGTCGGACAGGGAGAGGGGAAAAACTGTTTTTT
CASGRTGRGEKLFF
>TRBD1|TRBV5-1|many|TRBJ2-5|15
TGCGCCAGCAGCCCCGGGACAGCCAACGTAGAGACCCAGTACTTC
CASSPGTANVETQYF
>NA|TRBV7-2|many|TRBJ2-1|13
TGTGCCAGCAGCTTAACGGGACCCGTGCGGCAGTTCTTC
CASSLTGPVRQFF
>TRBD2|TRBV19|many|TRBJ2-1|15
TGTGCCAGTAGGGGACTAGCGGGAGGGTATAATGAGCAGTTCTTC
CASRGLAGGYNEQFF
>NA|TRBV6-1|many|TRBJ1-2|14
TGTGCCAGCAGTCCCCGACAGAAGGCCAATGGCTACACCTTC
CASSPRQKANGYTF
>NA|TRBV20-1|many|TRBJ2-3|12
TGCAGTGCTAGCGGGATAACAGATACGCAGTATTTT
CSASGITDTQYF
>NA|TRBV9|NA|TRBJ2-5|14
TGTGCCAGCAGTTTTCAGGAACTAGGGGGGGGCCAGTACTTC
CASSFQELGGGQYF
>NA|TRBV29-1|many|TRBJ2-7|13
TGCAGCGTTGAGCGGGACTCTACCTACGAGCAGTACTTC
CSVERDSTYEQYF
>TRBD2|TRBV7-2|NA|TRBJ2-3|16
TGTGCCAGCAGCTTAGTAGCTAGCGGGAGGTCGGATACGCAGTATTTT
CASSLVASGRSDTQYF
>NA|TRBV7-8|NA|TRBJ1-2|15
TGTGCCAGCAGCTGCCGCCTCGAGAGCAAGGAGGGCTACACCTTC
CASSCRLESKEGYTF
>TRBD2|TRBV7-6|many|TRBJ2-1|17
TGTGCCAGCAGCTTTGGGGCGGGACTAGAGGGGTACAATGAGCAGTTCTTC
CASSFGAGLEGYNEQFF